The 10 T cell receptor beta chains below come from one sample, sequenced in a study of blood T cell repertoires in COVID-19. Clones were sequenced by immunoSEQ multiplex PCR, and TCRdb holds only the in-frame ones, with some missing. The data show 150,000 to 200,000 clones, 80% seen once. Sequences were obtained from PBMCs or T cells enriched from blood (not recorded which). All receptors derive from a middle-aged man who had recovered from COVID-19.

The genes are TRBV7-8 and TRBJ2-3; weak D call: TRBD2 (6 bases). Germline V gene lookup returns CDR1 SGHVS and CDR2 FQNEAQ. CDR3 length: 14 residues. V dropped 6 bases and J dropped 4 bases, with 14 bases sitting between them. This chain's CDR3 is CASRIGTAADTQYF. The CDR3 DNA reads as TGTGCCAGCAGAATCGGGACTGCCGCAGATACGCAGTATTTT. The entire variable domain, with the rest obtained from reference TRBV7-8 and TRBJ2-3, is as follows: GAGVSQSPRYKVAKRGQDVALRCDPISGHVSLFWYQQALGQGPEFLTYFQNEAQLDKSGLPSDRFFAERPEGSVSTLKIQRTQQEDSAVYLCASRIGTAADTQYFGPGTRLTVL.

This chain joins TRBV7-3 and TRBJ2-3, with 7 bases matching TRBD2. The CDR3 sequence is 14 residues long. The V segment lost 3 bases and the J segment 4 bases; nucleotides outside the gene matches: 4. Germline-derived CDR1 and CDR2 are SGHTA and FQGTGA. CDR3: CASSFPGGADTQYF. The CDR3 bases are TGTGCCAGCAGCTTCCCTGGGGGGGCAGATACGCAGTATTTT.

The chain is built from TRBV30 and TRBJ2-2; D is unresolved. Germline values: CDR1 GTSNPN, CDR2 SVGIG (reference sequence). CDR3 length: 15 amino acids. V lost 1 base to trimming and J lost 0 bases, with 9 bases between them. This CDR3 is CAWSAVAPNTGELFF. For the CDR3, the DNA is TGTGCCTGGAGTGCGGTAGCCCCGAACACCGGGGAGCTGTTTTTT.

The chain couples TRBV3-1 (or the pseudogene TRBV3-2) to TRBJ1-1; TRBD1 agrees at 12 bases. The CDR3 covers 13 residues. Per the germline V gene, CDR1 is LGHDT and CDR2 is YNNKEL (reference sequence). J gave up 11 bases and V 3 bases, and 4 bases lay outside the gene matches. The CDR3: CASSQGTGGAAFF. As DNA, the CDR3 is TGTGCCAGCAGCCAGGGGACAGGGGGCGCGGCTTTCTTT.

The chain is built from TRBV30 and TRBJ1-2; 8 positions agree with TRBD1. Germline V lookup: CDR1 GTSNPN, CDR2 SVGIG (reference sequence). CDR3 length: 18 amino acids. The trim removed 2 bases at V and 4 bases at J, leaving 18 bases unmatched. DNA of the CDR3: TGTGCCTGGAGTTACTATCCAATACAGGGGGGCGACGGCTATGGCTACACCTTC. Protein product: CAWSYYPIQGGDGYGYTF. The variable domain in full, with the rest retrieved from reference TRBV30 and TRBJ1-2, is SQTIHQWPATLVQPVGSPLSLECTVEGTSNPNLYWYRQAAGRGLQLLFYSVGIGQISSEVPQNLSASRPQDRQFILSSKKLLLSDSGFYLCAWSYYPIQGGDGYGYTFGSGTRLTVV.

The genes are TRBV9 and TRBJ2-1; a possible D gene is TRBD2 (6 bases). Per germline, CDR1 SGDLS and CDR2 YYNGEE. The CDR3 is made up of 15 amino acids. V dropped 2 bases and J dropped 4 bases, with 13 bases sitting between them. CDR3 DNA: TGTGCCAGCAGCGTGGAGGAGGCGGGATACAATGAGCAGTTCTTC. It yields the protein CASSVEEAGYNEQFF.

Written as DNA, the CDR3 is TGTGCCAGCAGCAATAATCGGACAGGCCGACGGGACTACGAGCAGTACGTC. It encodes CASSNNRTGRRDYEQYV. The gene calls are TRBV11-3 and TRBJ2-7, with 7 bases lining up with TRBD1. J lost 3 bases, V lost 5 bases, and 16 bases had no gene match. This CDR3 contains 17 residues. CDR1 SGHNT and CDR2 YENEEA come from the germline V gene.

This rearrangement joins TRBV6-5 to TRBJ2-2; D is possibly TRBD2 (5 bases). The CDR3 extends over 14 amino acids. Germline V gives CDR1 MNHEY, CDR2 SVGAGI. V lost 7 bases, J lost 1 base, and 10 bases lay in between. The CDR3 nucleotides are TGTGCCAGCAACTATCGGGGGAACACCGGGGAGCTGTTTTTT. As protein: CASNYRGNTGELFF.

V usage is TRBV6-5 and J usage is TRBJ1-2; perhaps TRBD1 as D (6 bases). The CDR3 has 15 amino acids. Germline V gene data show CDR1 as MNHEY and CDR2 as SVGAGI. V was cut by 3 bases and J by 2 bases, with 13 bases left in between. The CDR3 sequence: CASSYRQGNNYGYTF. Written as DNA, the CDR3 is TGTGCCAGCAGTTATCGTCAGGGGAACAACTATGGCTACACCTTC.

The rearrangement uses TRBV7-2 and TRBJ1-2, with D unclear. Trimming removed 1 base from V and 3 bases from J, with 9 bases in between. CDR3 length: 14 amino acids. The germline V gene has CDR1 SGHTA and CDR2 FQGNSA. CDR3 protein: CASSLDAVYYGYTF. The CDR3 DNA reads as TGTGCCAGCAGCTTAGATGCAGTGTACTATGGCTACACCTTC.